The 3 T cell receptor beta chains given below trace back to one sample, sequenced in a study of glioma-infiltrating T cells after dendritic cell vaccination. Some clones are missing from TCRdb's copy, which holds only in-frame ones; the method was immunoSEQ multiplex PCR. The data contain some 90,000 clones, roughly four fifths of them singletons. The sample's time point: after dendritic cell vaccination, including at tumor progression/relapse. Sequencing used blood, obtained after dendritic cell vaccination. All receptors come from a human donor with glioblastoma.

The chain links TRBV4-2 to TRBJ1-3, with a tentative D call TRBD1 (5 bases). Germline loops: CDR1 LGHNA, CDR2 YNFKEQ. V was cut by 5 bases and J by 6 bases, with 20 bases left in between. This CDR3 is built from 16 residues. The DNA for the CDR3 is TGTGCCAGCAGCACCCTCGACAGTCGACCTTTAAACACCATATATTTT. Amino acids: CASSTLDSRPLNTIYF.

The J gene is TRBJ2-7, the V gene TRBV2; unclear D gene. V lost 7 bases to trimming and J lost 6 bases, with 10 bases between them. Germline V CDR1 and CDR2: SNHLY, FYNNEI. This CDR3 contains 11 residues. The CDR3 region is CASTTLREQYF. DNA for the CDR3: TGTGCCAGCACAACCTTGCGCGAGCAGTACTTC.

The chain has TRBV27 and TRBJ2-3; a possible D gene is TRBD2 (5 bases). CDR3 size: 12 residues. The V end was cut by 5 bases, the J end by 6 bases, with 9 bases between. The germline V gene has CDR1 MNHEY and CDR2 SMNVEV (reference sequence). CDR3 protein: CASSGPGDTQYF. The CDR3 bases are TGTGCCAGCAGTGGCCCGGGGGATACGCAGTATTTT.